The rows below give T cell receptor beta chains drawn from one sample of a study of identical twins. From the 5' RACE reads, TCRdb called clonotypes with MiXCR, one entry per CDR3 protein. The sample has around 470,000 distinct CDR3 sequences, 13% to 15% seen once. These data also featured in a second study, about yellow fever vaccine responses in identical twins.

Sequencing used CD4+ T cells sorted from blood. These receptors were taken from a woman under 30 in good health. Each CDR3 is given with its conserved first and last residue. A D gene is named only where the DNA matches it firmly. Size is omitted from some rows. Given values are once, few, many or a class for expanded clones.

D	V	J	size	CDR3	DNA
TRBD1	TRBV3-1	TRBJ1-2	few	CASSPGQGDYGYTF	TGTGCCAGCAGCCCGGGACAGGGCGACTATGGCTACACCTTC
-	TRBV6-5	TRBJ2-1	once	CASSYLGISSYNEQFF	TGTGCCAGCAGTTACCTCGGGATTTCCTCCTACAATGAGCAGTTCTTC
-	TRBV20-1	TRBJ2-3	-	CSASGSFTDTQYF	TGCAGTGCTAGCGGGAGTTTCACAGATACGCAGTATTTT
TRBD1	TRBV24-1	TRBJ2-3	few	CATSDLPGQGIPDTQYF	TGTGCCACCAGTGATTTGCCAGGACAGGGGATCCCAGATACGCAGTATTTT
-	TRBV12-5	TRBJ2-1	few	CASGPPGGYHNEQFF	TGTGCTAGTGGCCCCCCGGGCGGTTATCACAATGAGCAGTTCTTC
-	TRBV6-1	TRBJ2-7	few	CASSAYGQSEQYF	TGTGCCAGCAGTGCATATGGACAGAGCGAGCAGTACTTC
TRBD1	TRBV9	TRBJ2-2	few	CASSIRTGGRIAGELFF	TGTGCCAGCAGCATTCGTACAGGGGGAAGGATCGCCGGGGAGCTGTTTTTT
TRBD1	TRBV5-1	TRBJ2-7	-	CASSSTGTPLEGEQYF	TGCGCCAGCAGCTCGACAGGGACCCCCCTCGAGGGCGAGCAGTACTTC
-	TRBV7-9	TRBJ1-1	-	CASSLTESTEAFF	TGTGCCAGCAGCTTAACAGAGAGCACTGAAGCTTTCTTT
-	TRBV7-3	TRBJ2-3	-	CASSFLGPTDTQYF	TGTGCCAGCAGCTTCCTGGGCCCTACAGATACGCAGTATTTT
-	TRBV5-1	TRBJ2-7	-	CASSIGGSLYEQYF	TGCGCCAGCAGTATCGGCGGGTCCCTCTACGAGCAGTACTTC
TRBD1	TRBV7-9	TRBJ2-7	-	CASSLPSAGQGRYF	TGTGCCAGCAGCTTACCCTCGGCGGGACAGGGGCGATACTTC
-	TRBV28	TRBJ2-3	many	CASSFGQSPSTDTQYF	TGTGCCAGCAGTTTCGGACAGTCCCCTAGCACAGATACGCAGTATTTT
-	TRBV19	TRBJ2-6	-	CASTSDSLPSGANVLTF	TGTGCCAGTACCTCGGACAGTCTTCCCTCTGGGGCCAACGTCCTGACTTTC
-	TRBV10-3	TRBJ2-7	-	CAIRDRYEQYF	TGTGCCATCAGGGACAGATACGAGCAGTACTTC
-	TRBV20-1	TRBJ2-5	-	CSSRTVKTQYF	TGCAGTTCAAGGACAGTGAAGACCCAGTACTTC
-	TRBV18	TRBJ1-4	few	CASSPRSRENEKLFF	TGTGCCAGCTCACCGCGGAGTCGGGAAAATGAAAAACTGTTTTTT
-	TRBV5-8	TRBJ1-1	-	CASSSASQGYTEAFF	TGTGCCAGCAGCTCTGCCTCACAGGGTTACACTGAAGCTTTCTTT
TRBD2	TRBV7-2	TRBJ2-5	-	CASSFGTSGGQETQYF	TGTGCCAGCAGCTTCGGGACTAGCGGGGGGCAAGAGACCCAGTACTTC
TRBD2	TRBV3-1	TRBJ2-1	many	CASSPLLAGGEQFF	TGTGCCAGCAGCCCCCTACTAGCGGGAGGTGAGCAGTTCTTC
TRBD2	TRBV28	TRBJ2-2	few	CASSSTSGINTGELFF	TGTGCCAGCAGTTCCACTAGCGGGATTAACACCGGGGAGCTGTTTTTT
TRBD1	TRBV6-2/TRBV6-3	TRBJ1-5	-	CASRMGQTYSNQPQHF	TGTGCCAGCAGGATGGGACAGACTTATAGCAATCAGCCCCAGCATTTT
-	TRBV6-6	TRBJ1-1	many	CASSLSNTEAFF	TGTGCCAGCAGTCTTTCTAACACTGAAGCTTTCTTT
-	TRBV18	TRBJ1-1	few	CASSPQVDIEAFF	TGTGCCAGCTCACCGCAGGTTGATATTGAAGCTTTCTTT
TRBD1	TRBV6-2/TRBV6-3	TRBJ1-1	-	CASSSVRTGTTEAFF	TGTGCCAGCAGTAGCGTTCGGACAGGGACGACTGAAGCTTTCTTT
-	TRBV12-3/TRBV12-4	TRBJ2-1	few	CASRRGFGDNEQFF	TGTGCCAGCAGAAGGGGTTTTGGGGACAATGAGCAGTTCTTC
-	TRBV29-1	TRBJ2-7	few	CSVEGVGLYEQYF	TGCAGCGTTGAAGGGGTAGGCCTCTACGAGCAGTACTTC
TRBD2	TRBV28	TRBJ2-5	once	CASRTPGLAGVETQYF	TGTGCTAGCAGGACTCCGGGACTAGCGGGAGTGGAGACCCAGTACTTC
-	TRBV5-1	TRBJ2-1	few	CASSPVLSSYNEQFF	TGCGCCAGCAGCCCGGTCCTCAGCTCCTACAATGAGCAGTTCTTC
TRBD2	TRBV20-1	TRBJ2-3	-	CSASATSDSTDTQYF	TGCAGTGCTAGCGCGACTAGCGATAGCACAGATACGCAGTATTTT
TRBD2	TRBV3-1	TRBJ2-3	-	CASSSRGLAGANTQYF	TGTGCCAGCAGCTCGCGGGGACTAGCGGGAGCAAATACGCAGTATTTT
-	TRBV7-2	TRBJ2-7	few	CASSLAGSAYEQYF	TGTGCCAGCAGCTTAGCTGGCAGCGCCTACGAGCAGTACTTC
-	TRBV4-2	TRBJ2-5	few	CASSQEEEETQYF	TGTGCCAGCAGCCAAGAGGAGGAAGAGACCCAGTACTTC
-	TRBV6-5	TRBJ2-5	few	CASSYSVASETQYF	TGTGCCAGCAGTTACTCGGTAGCATCGGAGACCCAGTACTTC
-	TRBV20-1	TRBJ2-2	-	CSARVRGANTGELFF	TGCAGTGCTAGAGTCCGCGGCGCGAACACCGGGGAGCTGTTTTTT
TRBD2	TRBV7-9	TRBJ2-5	-	CASSLASSGGQETQYF	TGTGCCAGCAGCTTAGCGTCTAGCGGGGGCCAAGAGACCCAGTACTTC
-	TRBV7-9	TRBJ2-7	few	CASSLRAGGDSYEQYF	TGTGCCAGCAGCTTGCGCGCTGGCGGGGACTCCTACGAGCAGTACTTC
-	TRBV4-2	TRBJ2-1	few	CASRLGRGTVDEQFF	TGTGCCAGCAGACTGGGACGAGGGACGGTGGATGAGCAGTTCTTC
-	TRBV15	TRBJ2-7	-	CATRPPGGLYEQYF	TGTGCCACCCGTCCCCCCGGGGGCCTCTACGAGCAGTACTTC
-	TRBV7-8	TRBJ2-7	few	CASSYSGLSYEQYF	TGTGCCAGCAGCTACTCGGGACTCTCCTACGAGCAGTACTTC
-	TRBV12-5	TRBJ2-7	-	CASGLVPTLGFNWAQYF	TGTGCTAGTGGTTTGGTCCCAACCCTTGGATTTAATTGGGCGCAGTACTTC
TRBD1	TRBV7-2	TRBJ2-3	few	CASTLDRGRDTQYF	TGTGCCAGCACCCTGGACAGGGGAAGAGATACGCAGTATTTT
TRBD2	TRBV30	TRBJ2-1	few	CAWSRGVHNEQFF	TGTGCCTGGAGTCGGGGGGTCCACAATGAGCAGTTCTTC
-	TRBV7-9	TRBJ2-1	-	CASSLISGHYNEQFF	TGTGCCAGCAGCTTAATATCGGGGCACTACAATGAGCAGTTCTTC
TRBD2	TRBV5-4	TRBJ2-5	-	CASSGGLEETQYF	TGTGCCAGCAGCGGGGGACTAGAAGAGACCCAGTACTTC
-	TRBV29-1	TRBJ2-3	few	CSVGMVGGTDTQYF	TGCAGCGTTGGAATGGTAGGGGGCACAGATACGCAGTATTTT
TRBD2	TRBV28	TRBJ2-1	few	CATGDRVGTSGSTGQFF	TGTGCCACCGGGGACAGGGTGGGGACTAGCGGGAGTACAGGGCAGTTCTTC
TRBD2	TRBV20-1	TRBJ2-1	-	CSAVLAGGRNEQFF	TGCAGTGCTGTACTAGCGGGAGGCCGGAATGAGCAGTTCTTC
TRBD1	TRBV5-1	TRBJ2-7	-	CASSLGRGPSTYEQYF	TGCGCCAGCAGCTTGGGTAGGGGGCCTTCAACCTACGAGCAGTACTTC
-	TRBV5-1	TRBJ1-2	few	CASSSGRPNYGYTF	TGCGCCAGCAGCTCGGGACGGCCCAACTATGGCTACACCTTC
-	TRBV29-1	TRBJ1-1	-	CSVGSTNTEAFF	TGCAGCGTTGGTTCAACCAACACTGAAGCTTTCTTT
-	TRBV4-3	TRBJ2-3	-	CASSQDRHTDTQYF	TGCGCCAGCAGCCAAGATAGGCACACAGATACGCAGTATTTT
-	TRBV6-2/TRBV6-3	TRBJ1-5	-	CASSYGTGALNQPQHF	TGTGCCAGCAGTTACGGGACCGGGGCTCTCAATCAGCCCCAGCATTTT
-	TRBV5-5	TRBJ2-2	-	CASAGQNTGELFF	TGTGCCAGCGCGGGGCAGAACACCGGGGAGCTGTTTTTT